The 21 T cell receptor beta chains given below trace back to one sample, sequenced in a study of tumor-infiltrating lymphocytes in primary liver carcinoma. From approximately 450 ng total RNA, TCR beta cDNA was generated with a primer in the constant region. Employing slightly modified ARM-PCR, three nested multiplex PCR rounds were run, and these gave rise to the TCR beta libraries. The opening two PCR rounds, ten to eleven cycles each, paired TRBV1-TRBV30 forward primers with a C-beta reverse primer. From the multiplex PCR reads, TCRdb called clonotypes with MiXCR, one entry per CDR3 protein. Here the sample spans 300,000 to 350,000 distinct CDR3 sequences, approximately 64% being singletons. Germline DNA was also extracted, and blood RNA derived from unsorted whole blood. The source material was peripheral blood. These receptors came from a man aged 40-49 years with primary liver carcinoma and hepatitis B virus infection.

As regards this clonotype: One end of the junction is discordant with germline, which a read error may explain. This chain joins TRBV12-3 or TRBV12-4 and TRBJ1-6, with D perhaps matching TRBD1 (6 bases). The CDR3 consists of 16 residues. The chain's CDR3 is CANSSYRGAVNSPLHF. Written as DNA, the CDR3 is TGTGCCAACAGTTCCTATCGGGGGGCAGTTAATTCACCCCTCCACTTT.

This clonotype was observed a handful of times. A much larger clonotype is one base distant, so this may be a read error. CDR3 residues: CSVEGTSGRNTDTRYF. The CDR3 coding sequence is TGCAGCGTTGAAGGGACTAGCGGGAGGAACACAGATACGCGGTATTTT. The chain recombines TRBV29-1 with TRBJ2-3, with 14 bases fitting TRBD2. Germline V gives CDR1 SQVTM, CDR2 ANQGSEA. The CDR3 has 16 residues.

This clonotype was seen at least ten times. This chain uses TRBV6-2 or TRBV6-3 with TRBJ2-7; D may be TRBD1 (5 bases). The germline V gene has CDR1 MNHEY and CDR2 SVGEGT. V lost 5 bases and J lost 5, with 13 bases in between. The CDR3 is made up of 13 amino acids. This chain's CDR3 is CASSPLRTNEQYF. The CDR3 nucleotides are TGTGCCAGCAGTCCCCTTCGGACAAACGAGCAGTACTTC.

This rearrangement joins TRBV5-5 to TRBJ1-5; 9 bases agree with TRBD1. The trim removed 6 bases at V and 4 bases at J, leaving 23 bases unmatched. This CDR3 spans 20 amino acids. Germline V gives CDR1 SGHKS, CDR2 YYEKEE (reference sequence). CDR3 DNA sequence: TGTGCCAGCATCTCACTCGGGACAGGGCTCAGGGAAGATAGTAATCAGCCCCAGCATTTT. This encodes CASISLGTGLREDSNQPQHF.

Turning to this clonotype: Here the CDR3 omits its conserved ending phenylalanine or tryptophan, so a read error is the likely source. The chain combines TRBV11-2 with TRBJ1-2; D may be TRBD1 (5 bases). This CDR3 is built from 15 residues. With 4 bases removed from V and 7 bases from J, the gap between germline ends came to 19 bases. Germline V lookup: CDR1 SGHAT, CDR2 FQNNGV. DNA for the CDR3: TGTGCCAGCAGCTATACATGGGACTCCTCCCCTGGCTACACCCTC. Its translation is CASSYTWDSSPGYTL.

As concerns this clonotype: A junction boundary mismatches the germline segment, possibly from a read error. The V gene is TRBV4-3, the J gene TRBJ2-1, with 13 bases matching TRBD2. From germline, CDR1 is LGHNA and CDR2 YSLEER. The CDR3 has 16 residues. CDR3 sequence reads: CTSSRNGTSGDNEQLF. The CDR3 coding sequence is TGCACCAGCAGCCGCAACGGGACTAGCGGGGACAATGAGCAGCTCTTC.

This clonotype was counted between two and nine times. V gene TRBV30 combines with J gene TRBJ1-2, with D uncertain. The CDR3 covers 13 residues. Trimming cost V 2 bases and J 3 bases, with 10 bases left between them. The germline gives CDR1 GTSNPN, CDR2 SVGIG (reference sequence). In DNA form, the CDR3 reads TGTGCCTGGAGTAGGTATCAGGACTATGGCTACACCTTC. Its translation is CAWSRYQDYGYTF. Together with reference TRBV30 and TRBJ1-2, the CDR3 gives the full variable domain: SQTIHQWPATLVQPVGSPLSLECTVEGTSNPNLYWYRQAAGRGLQLLFYSVGIGQISSEVPQNLSASRPQDRQFILSSKKLLLSDSGFYLCAWSRYQDYGYTFGSGTRLTVV.

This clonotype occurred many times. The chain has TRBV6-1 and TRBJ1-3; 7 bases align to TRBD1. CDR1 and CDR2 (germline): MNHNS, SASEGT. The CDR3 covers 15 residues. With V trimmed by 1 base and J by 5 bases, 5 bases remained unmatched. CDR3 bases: TGTGCCAGCAGTGAAGGAGCAGGGGGGAGAAACACCATATATTTT. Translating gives CASSEGAGGRNTIYF.

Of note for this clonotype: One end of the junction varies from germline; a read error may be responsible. In DNA form, the CDR3 reads TGTGCCTGCAGTCGGGACGGGGGAATGAACCACTTT. The encoded protein is CACSRDGGMNHF. The chain joins TRBV6-6 to TRBJ1-6, with a possible D match to TRBD1 (5 bases). This CDR3 is 12 amino acids long. Germline-derived CDR1 and CDR2 are MNHNY and SVGAGI (reference sequence).

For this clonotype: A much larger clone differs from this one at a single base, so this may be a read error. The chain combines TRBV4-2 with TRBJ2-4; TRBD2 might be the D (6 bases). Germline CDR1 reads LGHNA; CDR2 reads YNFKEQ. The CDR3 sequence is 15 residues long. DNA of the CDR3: TGTACCAGCAGCCAAGATAGGACTACCGGGGCCATTCAGTACTTC. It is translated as CTSSQDRTTGAIQYF.

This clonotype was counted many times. This chain's CDR3 is CASSLFPPPYEQYF. CDR3 DNA: TGTGCCAGCAGCTTGTTCCCCCCTCCCTACGAGCAGTACTTC. The chain uses TRBV11-1 and TRBJ2-7; D is ambiguous. CDR3 length equals 14 residues. CDR1 is SGHAT and CDR2 is FQDESV in the germline V gene (reference sequence). Trimming took 3 bases from V and 2 from J, leaving 11 bases between them. The full variable domain, its missing parts supplied by reference TRBV11-1 and TRBJ2-7, is EAEVAQSPRYKITEKSQAVAFWCDPISGHATLYWYRQILGQGPELLVQFQDESVVDDSQLPKDRFSAERLKGVDSTLKIQPAELGDSAMYLCASSLFPPPYEQYFGPGTRLTVT.

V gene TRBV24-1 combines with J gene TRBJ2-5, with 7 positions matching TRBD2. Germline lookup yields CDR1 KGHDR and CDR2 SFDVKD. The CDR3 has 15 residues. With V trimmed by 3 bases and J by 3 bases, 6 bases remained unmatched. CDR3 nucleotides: TGTGCCACCAGTGATCCGGGCAGCGGGAAAGAGACCCAGTACTTC. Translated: CATSDPGSGKETQYF.

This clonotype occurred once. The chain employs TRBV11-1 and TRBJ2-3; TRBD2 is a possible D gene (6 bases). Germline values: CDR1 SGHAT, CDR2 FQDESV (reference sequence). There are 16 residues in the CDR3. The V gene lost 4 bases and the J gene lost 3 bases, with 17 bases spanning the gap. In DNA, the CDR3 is TGTGCCAGCAGCTCAGAAAGTGCGGGGCCTACAGATACGCAGTATTTT. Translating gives CASSSESAGPTDTQYF.

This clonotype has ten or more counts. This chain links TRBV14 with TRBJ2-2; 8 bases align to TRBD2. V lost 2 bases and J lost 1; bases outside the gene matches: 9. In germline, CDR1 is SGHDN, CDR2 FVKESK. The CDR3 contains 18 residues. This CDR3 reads CASSQLRGSGMNTGELFF. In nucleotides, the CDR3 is TGTGCCAGCAGCCAACTCCGGGGTAGCGGGATGAACACCGGGGAGCTGTTTTTT.

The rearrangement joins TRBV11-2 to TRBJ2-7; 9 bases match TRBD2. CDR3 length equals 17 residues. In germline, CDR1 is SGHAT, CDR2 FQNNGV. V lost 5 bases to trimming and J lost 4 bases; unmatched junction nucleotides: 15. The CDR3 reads CASSPPPASGTHYEQYF. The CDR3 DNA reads TGTGCCAGCAGCCCCCCCCCAGCTAGCGGGACACATTACGAGCAGTACTTC.

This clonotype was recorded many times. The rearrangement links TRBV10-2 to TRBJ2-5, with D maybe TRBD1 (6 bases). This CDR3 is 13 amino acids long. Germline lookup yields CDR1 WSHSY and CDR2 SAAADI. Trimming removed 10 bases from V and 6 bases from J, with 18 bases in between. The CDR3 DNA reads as TGCGCCACCGCAATGCTCCAGGGGAAGACCCAGTACTTC. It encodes CATAMLQGKTQYF.

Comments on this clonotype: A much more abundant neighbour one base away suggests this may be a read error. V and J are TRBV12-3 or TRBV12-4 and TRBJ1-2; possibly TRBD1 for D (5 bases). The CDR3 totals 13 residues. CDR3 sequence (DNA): TGTGCCAGCACCACTTTAAGCGGGGCGTTGTACGCCTTC. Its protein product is CASTTLSGALYAF.

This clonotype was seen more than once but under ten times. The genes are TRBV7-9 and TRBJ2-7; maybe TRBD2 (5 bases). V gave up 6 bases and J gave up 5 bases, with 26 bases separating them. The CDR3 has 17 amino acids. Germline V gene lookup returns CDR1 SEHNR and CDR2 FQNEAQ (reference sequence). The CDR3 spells CASRPPGTRAGVDEQYF. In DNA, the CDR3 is TGTGCCAGCAGACCCCCCGGCACTAGGGCCGGGGTTGACGAGCAGTACTTC. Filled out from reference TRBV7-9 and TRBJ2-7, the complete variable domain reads DTGVSQNPRHKITKRGQNVTFRCDPISEHNRLYWYRQTLGQGPEFLTYFQNEAQLEKSRLLSDRFSAERPKGSFSTLEIQRTEQGDSAMYLCASRPPGTRAGVDEQYFGPGTRLTVT.

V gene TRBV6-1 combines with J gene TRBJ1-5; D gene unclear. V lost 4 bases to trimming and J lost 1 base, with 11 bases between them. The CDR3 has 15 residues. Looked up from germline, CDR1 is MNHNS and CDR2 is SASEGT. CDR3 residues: CASSASIGSNQPQHF. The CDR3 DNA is TGTGCCAGCAGTGCCTCTATAGGGAGCAATCAGCCCCAGCATTTT.

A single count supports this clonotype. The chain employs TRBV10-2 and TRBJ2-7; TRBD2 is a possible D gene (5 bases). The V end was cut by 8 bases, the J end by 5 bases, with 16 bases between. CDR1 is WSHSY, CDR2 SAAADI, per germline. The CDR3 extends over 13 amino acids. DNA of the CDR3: TGCGCCAGCCTAGTTAGTGGGAGCCACGAGCAGTACTTC. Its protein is CASLVSGSHEQYF.

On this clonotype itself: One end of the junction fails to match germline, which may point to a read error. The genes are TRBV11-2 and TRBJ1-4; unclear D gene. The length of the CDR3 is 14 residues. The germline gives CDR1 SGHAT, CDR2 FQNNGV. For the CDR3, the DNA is TGTGCTAGCAGCTTTCAGACATGGTATGAAAAACTGTTTTTT. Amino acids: CASSFQTWYEKLFF.